This TCR beta chain emerged from a study of control samples from healthy donors and cancer patients. Profiling relied on immunoSEQ multiplex PCR, and the TCRdb table lists in-frame clones only, not all of them. The sample holds approximately 82,000 clones, 70% to 90% seen once. V lost 6 bases and J lost 3; bases outside the gene matches: 3. The CDR3 has 13 amino acids. Germline V gene data show CDR1 as SQVTM and CDR2 as ANQGSEA. The sample was blood. The chain employs TRBV29-1 and TRBJ2-3; 10 bases map to TRBD2. The TCR was taken from a man aged 50-59 years in good health. CDR3: CSVETSGTDTQYF. In DNA, the CDR3 is TGCAGCGTGGAGACTAGCGGGACAGATACGCAGTATTTT.